This T cell receptor (beta chain) appears in the sequencing data of a study of shared clonotypes between healthy human individuals. V lost 2 bases to trimming and J lost 0 bases, with 7 bases between them. CDR1 and CDR2 from the germline V gene are MDHEN and SYDVKM. The length of the CDR3 is 14 residues. Remarks on this clone: This same CDR3 is encoded by further DNA sequences in the sample.

Deep-level settings were used for running the assay. Sequencing was performed with immunoSEQ multiplex PCR; in TCRdb, only in-frame clones are kept and a portion is missing. In the table there are more than 2 million clones, 85% to 95% of which are singletons. The receptor was isolated from a man between 18 and 29 years old in good health. J is TRBJ1-2 and V is TRBV28; D call uncertain. Sequenced sample: naive CD4+ T cells sorted from blood. Subset here: CD45RA+ positively selected. The CDR3: CASSLGSTNYGYTF. As DNA, the CDR3 is TGTGCCAGCAGTTTAGGGTCAACTAACTATGGCTACACCTTC.